The T cell receptor (beta chain) under discussion was sequenced for a study of blood T cell repertoires in COVID-19. The wider study: From T cells, B-cell-depleted T cells, or PBMCs came the material, which was cDNA or gDNA.

How the authors handled the data: Counts of nucleated cells, estimated from reference gene primer amplification, were obtained. Assay: immunoSEQ multiplex PCR; the TCRdb copy retains only in-frame clones and omits some. The DNA was the basis for D and trimming; V, J and clone size are from that table. The repertoire consists of tens of thousands of clones, with just under 80% occurring once and the leading ten covering roughly 6%. Germline V CDR1 and CDR2: SNHLY, FYNNEI. V lost 4 bases, J lost 11 bases, and 14 bases lay in between. The CDR3 spans 12 residues. This clone appeared many times. The origin of this receptor is a man in his 70s with COVID-19, enrolled during active disease. The genes are TRBV2 and TRBJ1-1, with D hard to call. Sequenced sample: peripheral blood. DNA of the CDR3: TGTGCCAGCAGTGGAAGACTATTGGTTGCTTTCTTT. It translates to CASSGRLLVAFF.